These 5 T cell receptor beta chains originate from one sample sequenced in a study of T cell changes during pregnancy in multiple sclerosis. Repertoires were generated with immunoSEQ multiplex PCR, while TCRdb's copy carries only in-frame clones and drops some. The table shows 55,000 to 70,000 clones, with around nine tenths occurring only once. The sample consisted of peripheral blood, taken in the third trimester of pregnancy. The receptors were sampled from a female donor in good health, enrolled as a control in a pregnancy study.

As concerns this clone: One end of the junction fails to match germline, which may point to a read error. The chain's CDR3 is CASSLGREGETQYF. The DNA for the CDR3 is TGCGCCAGCAGTTTGGGCAGGGAGGGCGAGACCCAGTACTTC. The rearrangement uses TRBV5-1 and TRBJ2-5; TRBD2 agrees at 7 bases. Germline CDR1 reads SGHRS; CDR2 reads YFSETQ. The CDR3 runs to 14 residues.

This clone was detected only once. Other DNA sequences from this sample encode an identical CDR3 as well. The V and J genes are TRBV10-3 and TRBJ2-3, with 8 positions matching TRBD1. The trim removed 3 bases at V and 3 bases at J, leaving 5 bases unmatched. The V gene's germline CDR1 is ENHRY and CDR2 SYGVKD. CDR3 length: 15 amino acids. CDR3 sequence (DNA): TGTGCCATCAGTGACGCTGGGACAGGTACAGATACGCAGTATTTT. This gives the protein CAISDAGTGTDTQYF.

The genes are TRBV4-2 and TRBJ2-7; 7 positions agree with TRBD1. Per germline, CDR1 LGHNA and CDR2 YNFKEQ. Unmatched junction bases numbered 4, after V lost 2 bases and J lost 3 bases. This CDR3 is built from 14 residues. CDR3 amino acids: CASSQPGTVYEQYF. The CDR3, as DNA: TGTGCCAGCAGCCAACCCGGGACAGTCTACGAGCAGTACTTC.

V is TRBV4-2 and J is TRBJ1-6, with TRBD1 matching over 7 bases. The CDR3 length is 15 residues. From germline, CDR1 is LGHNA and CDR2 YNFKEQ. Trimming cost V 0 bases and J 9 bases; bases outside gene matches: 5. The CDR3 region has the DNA TGTGCCAGCAGCCAAGACGGGACAGAAGCTTCACCCCTCCACTTT. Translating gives CASSQDGTEASPLHF.

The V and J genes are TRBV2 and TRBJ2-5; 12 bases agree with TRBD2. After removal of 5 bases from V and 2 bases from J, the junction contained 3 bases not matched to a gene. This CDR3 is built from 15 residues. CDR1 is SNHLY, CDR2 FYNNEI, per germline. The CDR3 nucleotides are TGTGCCAGCAGTCGACTAGCGGGGGCACAAGAGACCCAGTACTTC. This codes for CASSRLAGAQETQYF. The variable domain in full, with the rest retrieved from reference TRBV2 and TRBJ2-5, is EPEVTQTPSHQVTQMGQEVILRCVPISNHLYFYWYRQILGQKVEFLVSFYNNEISEKSEIFDDQFSVERPDGSNFTLKIRSTKLEDSAMYFCASSRLAGAQETQYFGPGTRLLVL.